This T cell receptor beta chain was sequenced during a study of cytomegalovirus exposure and HLA in healthy donors. Overall study: An earlier analysis identified 120 million or so unique TCR beta sequences in about 180 million T cells.

The PCR employed 60 Vbeta primers together with 13 Jbeta primers. The table came from immunoSEQ multiplex PCR; TCRdb's copy has only in-frame clones and leaves some out. The sample lists some 120,000 clones, more than 75% occurring once. The CDR3 is 16 amino acids. The V and J ends lost 3 bases and 7 bases, in that order; junction bases with no gene match: 9. Germline V gene data show CDR1 as LGHNA and CDR2 as YNFKEQ. The clonotype was recovered from a man under 40 in good health and CMV-seropositive. This chain connects TRBV4-2 to TRBJ2-1; 10 nucleotides align to TRBD2. The sequenced sample was PBMCs. This CDR3 is CASSQSPAGGRNEQFF. CDR3 DNA: TGTGCCAGCAGCCAGTCTCCAGCGGGAGGGCGGAATGAGCAGTTCTTC.